These 10 T cell receptor beta chains originate from one sample sequenced in a study of blood T cell repertoires in COVID-19. Generated by immunoSEQ multiplex PCR, the TCRdb table keeps only in-frame clones and is missing some. The data contain 330,000 or so clones, about 87% of them singletons. The sequencing sample was made of peripheral blood. The receptors come from a man younger than 45 with COVID-19, enrolled during active disease.

The genes are TRBV10-3 and TRBJ2-3, with 16 positions matching TRBD2. Looked up from germline, CDR1 is ENHRY and CDR2 is SYGVKD. With V trimmed by 3 bases and J by 5 bases, 11 bases remained unmatched. The CDR3 spans 19 residues. CDR3 sequence: CAISDPGLAGGLRGDTQYF. The DNA for the CDR3 is TGTGCCATCAGTGATCCGGGACTAGCGGGGGGGCTTAGGGGAGATACGCAGTATTTT.

The rearrangement joins TRBV5-1 to TRBJ2-7, with D tentatively TRBD1 (5 bases). The CDR3 covers 12 residues. The germline V and J ends were trimmed by 0 bases and 6 bases, with 7 bases remaining between them. Germline CDR1 and CDR2: SGHRS and YFSETQ. CDR3 protein: CASSLDGAEQYF. The CDR3 DNA reads TGCGCCAGCAGCTTGGATGGGGCCGAGCAGTACTTC.

The gene calls are TRBV27 and TRBJ2-7; 10 nucleotides agree with TRBD1. The junction had 5 bases not matched to a gene; V was cut back by 4 bases and J by 2 bases. Germline V gene lookup returns CDR1 MNHEY and CDR2 SMNVEV (reference sequence). The CDR3 contains 15 residues. The CDR3: CASSYGQGVPYEQYF. CDR3 sequence (DNA): TGTGCCAGCAGTTACGGACAGGGGGTTCCCTACGAGCAGTACTTC.

This clone showed up just once. The rearrangement joins TRBV28 to TRBJ2-2; tentative D call: TRBD2 (6 bases). The CDR3 totals 15 residues. CDR1 and CDR2 from the germline V gene are MDHEN and SYDVKM. With 5 bases removed from V and 1 base from J, the gap between germline ends came to 11 bases. The CDR3 sequence is CASSPLGRNTGELFF. The CDR3 coding sequence is TGTGCCAGCAGTCCCCTCGGGAGGAACACCGGGGAGCTGTTTTTT.

This clone was recorded only once. The J gene is TRBJ2-1, the V gene TRBV19; 9 bases map to TRBD2. V lost 7 bases to trimming and J lost 4 bases; unmatched junction nucleotides: 8. This CDR3 is 15 amino acids long. Germline-derived CDR1 and CDR2 are LNHDA and SQIVND (reference sequence). CDR3 amino acids: CASIRAGGRYNEQFF. CDR3 in DNA: TGTGCCAGTATCAGGGCGGGAGGGCGGTACAATGAGCAGTTCTTC.

This sequence joins TRBV28 and TRBJ1-5; tentatively, D is TRBD1 (5 bases). Trimming shortened V by 1 base and J by 4 bases, and 14 bases separated the two germline ends. The CDR3 runs 16 residues. Germline V gives CDR1 MDHEN, CDR2 SYDVKM. The CDR3 region is CASSLSGKLGNQPQHF. The CDR3 region has the DNA TGTGCCAGCAGTTTATCAGGGAAGTTGGGGAATCAGCCCCAGCATTTT.

This clone was seen a single time. The V call is TRBV7-3, the J call TRBJ1-1; maybe TRBD1 (6 bases). V lost 4 bases and J 3 bases, leaving 12 bases between the germline ends. CDR1 and CDR2 (germline): SGHTA, FQGTGA. The CDR3 is made up of 14 amino acids. CDR3 protein: CASSSDRWDTEAFF. The CDR3 region has the DNA TGTGCCAGCAGCTCGGACAGATGGGACACTGAAGCTTTCTTT.

As to this clone: Within the sample, other DNA sequences also encode this same CDR3. The rearrangement joins TRBV4-2 to TRBJ1-4, with D perhaps matching TRBD1 (5 bases). The CDR3 loop spans 16 amino acids. The germline V gene has CDR1 LGHNA and CDR2 YNFKEQ. Trimming shortened V by 0 bases and J by 0 bases, and 8 bases separated the two germline ends. The DNA for the CDR3 is TGTGCCAGCAGCCAAGATGGAGGGGCAACTAATGAAAAACTGTTTTTT. This gives the protein CASSQDGGATNEKLFF.

The rearrangement joins TRBV7-7 to TRBJ2-2; a possible D gene is TRBD2 (6 bases). The CDR3 runs to 12 residues. Germline V CDR1 and CDR2: SSHAT, FNYEAQ (reference sequence). Trimming removed 7 bases from V and 6 bases from J, with 9 bases in between. The CDR3 is CASTSGAGELFF. CDR3 nucleotides: TGTGCCAGCACTTCGGGGGCCGGGGAGCTGTTTTTT.

This clone has just a few counts. The chain links TRBV19 to TRBJ2-3; 10 bases are shared with TRBD2. Looked up from germline, CDR1 is LNHDA and CDR2 is SQIVND (reference sequence). The junction had 6 bases not matched to a gene; V was cut back by 6 bases and J by 3 bases. The CDR3 consists of 15 residues. The CDR3 coding sequence is TGTGCCAGTAGATTCGGGACTAGCGTAACAGATACGCAGTATTTT. Its protein is CASRFGTSVTDTQYF.